This paragraph reports one TCR beta chain. Its antigen is undetermined. The entry originates in a study of cytomegalovirus exposure and HLA in healthy donors. About the research overall: Prior work identified around 120 million unique TCR beta sequences in approximately 200 million T cells.

The PCR was carried out with 60 Vbeta primers and 13 Jbeta primers. Using immunoSEQ multiplex PCR, the repertoire was profiled, and TCRdb retains in-frame clones only, with some absent. There are over 100,000 clones in the sample, with 5.5% to 8% held by the top ten. Overall study findings and caveats: Beyond CMV serostatus, there was no information to go on about immune exposure. Overall, under 200 TCR beta chains were annotated as cytomegalovirus-associated. Reported performance of the classifier showed diagnosis of cytomegalovirus status with high specificity and sensitivity.

This CDR3 has 16 amino acids. The ends were cut back, 0 bases at V and 3 bases at J, with 18 bases in the middle. The germline V gene has CDR1 GTSNPN and CDR2 SVGIG (reference sequence). The TCR comes from a man aged 40-50 years in good health and CMV-seropositive. The genes are TRBV30 and TRBJ2-7, with D perhaps matching TRBD1 (5 bases). Sequenced: PBMCs. The CDR3 DNA follows: TGTGCCTGGAGTGTTTTTTGGCCCGACAGAAACTACGAGCAGTACTTC. The encoded protein is CAWSVFWPDRNYEQYF.